These 9 T cell receptor beta chains originate from one sample sequenced in a study of T cells in localized non-small cell lung cancer. Clones were sequenced by immunoSEQ multiplex PCR, and TCRdb holds only the in-frame ones, with some missing. The top ten clones hold around 4% of a sample with about 31,000 clones, 88% of them seen once. Sequenced material: peripheral blood mononuclear cells, taken before any cancer treatment. The receptors come from a woman aged 35-70 years with stage III lung adenocarcinoma.

This chain joins TRBV18 and TRBJ2-3, with D uncertain. The CDR3 is made up of 14 amino acids. Germline values: CDR1 KGHSH, CDR2 LQKENI. With 3 bases removed from V and 0 bases from J, the gap between germline ends came to 7 bases. CDR3: CASSPVRSTDTQYF. As DNA, the CDR3 is TGTGCCAGCTCACCCGTGAGAAGCACAGATACGCAGTATTTT. The entire variable domain, with the rest obtained from reference TRBV18 and TRBJ2-3, is as follows: NAGVMQNPRHLVRRRGQEARLRCSPMKGHSHVYWYRQLPEEGLKFMVYLQKENIIDESGMPKERFSAEFPKEGPSILRIQQVVRGDSAAYFCASSPVRSTDTQYFGPGTRLTVL.

The chain links TRBV18 to TRBJ1-2, with 9 bases matching TRBD1. This CDR3 has 15 amino acids. Germline loops: CDR1 KGHSH, CDR2 LQKENI. The J segment lost 6 bases and the V segment lost 4 bases, leaving 9 bases of the junction unmatched. CDR3 bases: TGTGCCAGCTCACAACTACAGGGGGCCGGGGATGGCTACACCTTC. Its translation is CASSQLQGAGDGYTF.

The gene calls are TRBV7-9 and TRBJ1-4; 9 bases line up with TRBD1. V lost 5 bases, J lost 3 bases, and 4 bases stayed unmatched. This CDR3 is 15 amino acids long. Germline CDR1 and CDR2: SEHNR and FQNEAQ (reference sequence). Here the CDR3 DNA reads TGTGCCAGCAGCAAACAGGGGGCGGCTAATGAAAAACTGTTTTTT. Translating it yields CASSKQGAANEKLFF. Based on the CDR3 plus reference TRBV7-9 and TRBJ1-4, the full variable domain is DTGVSQNPRHKITKRGQNVTFRCDPISEHNRLYWYRQTLGQGPEFLTYFQNEAQLEKSRLLSDRFSAERPKGSFSTLEIQRTEQGDSAMYLCASSKQGAANEKLFFGSGTQLSVL.

V usage is TRBV19 and J usage is TRBJ2-2, with D uncertain. CDR3 length: 15 residues. Germline V gene lookup returns CDR1 LNHDA and CDR2 SQIVND (reference sequence). V was pared by 7 bases and J by 0 bases, with 12 bases between. The CDR3 loop reads CASTSVQSNTGELFF. The CDR3 coding sequence is TGTGCCAGTACCTCGGTACAGTCGAACACCGGGGAGCTGTTTTTT.

This clone has a single count. CDR3 sequence: CASSVGRGLGTGELFF. Here the CDR3 DNA reads TGCGCCAGCAGCGTAGGCAGGGGGCTTGGCACCGGGGAGCTGTTTTTT. The rearrangement links TRBV5-1 to TRBJ2-2, with TRBD1 identical over 8 bases. With 4 bases clipped from V and 4 bases from J, the junction kept 9 bases outside the gene matches. Germline CDR1 and CDR2: SGHRS and YFSETQ. The CDR3 extends over 16 amino acids.

The CDR3 reads CASRAGAANTEAFF. CDR3 DNA: TGTGCCAGCAGGGCGGGGGCGGCGAACACTGAAGCTTTCTTT. The chain uses TRBV7-3 and TRBJ1-1, with D possibly being TRBD1 (6 bases). CDR1 and CDR2 from the germline V gene are SGHTA and FQGTGA. V was clipped by 6 bases and J by 1 base, with 12 bases between them. The CDR3 loop spans 14 amino acids.

CDR3 loop: CASSLETEAFF. The CDR3 DNA is TGTGCCAGCAGCTTAGAAACTGAAGCTTTCTTT. V gene TRBV7-9 combines with J gene TRBJ1-1; D ambiguous. Germline V CDR1 and CDR2: SEHNR, FQNEAQ (reference sequence). There are 11 residues in the CDR3. Trimming took off 1 base at V and 5 bases at J, with 2 bases between the two ends.

The chain has TRBV25-1 and TRBJ2-2; the D gene is possibly TRBD2 (7 bases). CDR1 is MGHDK and CDR2 is SYGVNS in the germline V gene. The length of the CDR3 is 15 residues. Trimming stripped 7 bases from V and 3 bases from J, with 15 bases between. Here the CDR3 DNA reads TGTGCCAGCACCTCGCGGGGGCGGTACACCGGGGAGCTGTTTTTT. Amino acid sequence: CASTSRGRYTGELFF.

The CDR3 loop reads CASSLVRGSRKTQYF. CDR3 DNA: TGTGCCAGCAGTTTAGTGAGGGGCTCGCGGAAGACCCAGTACTTC. This chain connects TRBV27 to TRBJ2-5; perhaps D is TRBD1 or TRBD2 (5 bases each). From germline, CDR1 is MNHEY and CDR2 SMNVEV (reference sequence). Trimming shortened V by 2 bases and J by 6 bases, and 16 bases separated the two germline ends. The CDR3 consists of 15 residues.